The sequence of this T cell receptor beta chain was determined in a study of T-cell memory formation after mild COVID-19. General observations from the study: The appearance of some responding clones in pre-infection memory suggested that cross-reactive memory joined. Clones that contracted from day 15 to 85 were balanced CD4/CD8, while later expanders leaned CD4+.

The 5'RACE method, run with constant-segment primers, produced TCR alpha and TCR beta cDNA libraries (carrying sample barcodes and UMIs). TCRdb reanalysed the 5' RACE reads using MiXCR and keeps one entry per CDR3 protein. This sample carries roughly 250,000 distinct CDR3 sequences, approximately 16% of them seen once, and the ten largest clones take approximately 3.5%. Germline trimming cut 5 bases from V and 2 bases from J; bases unmatched to any gene: 4. CDR1 and CDR2 from the germline V gene are SGHTA and FQGNSA. The CDR3 has 14 residues. This clonotype counts as medium-sized (0.01 to 0.1%). Its matching antigen is unknown.

This TCR was sampled from a man in his late teens or twenties who had mild COVID-19 (a few samples of this study predate the infection). Cell type and time point are not known. The V and J genes are TRBV7-2 and TRBJ2-3; TRBD1 matches 7 bases. The specimen sequenced was PBMCs or a T cell subset sorted from them (not recorded which). The CDR3 protein is CASSPDRNTDTQYF. The CDR3 nucleotides read TGTGCCAGCAGCCCGGACAGGAACACAGATACGCAGTATTTT.